Given below is one T cell receptor beta chain in context. The source of the sample is a study of OX40 agonist ivuxolimab in advanced cancers. The V end was cut by 1 base, the J end by 4 bases, with 10 bases between. Germline V CDR1 and CDR2: MGHRA, YSYEKL. The CDR3 is 14 amino acids. Assay: immunoSEQ multiplex PCR; the TCRdb copy retains only in-frame clones and omits some. This sample has fewer than 90,000 clones, with 70% to 90% found just once. The gene calls are TRBV4-1 and TRBJ1-2; a weak D match, TRBD1 (5 bases). This clonotype was obtained from an adult with an advanced solid tumor such as melanoma, head and neck, liver or kidney cancer. The starting material was CD4+ or CD8+ T cells sorted from blood, obtained in a trial of the OX40 agonist ivuxolimab. For the CDR3, the DNA is TGCGCCAGCAGCCAAGTCCTCCAGGGCTATGGCTACACCTTC. Amino acids: CASSQVLQGYGYTF.